Listed here are 12 T cell receptor beta chains from one sample, sequenced in a study of cytomegalovirus exposure and HLA in healthy donors. PCR primers comprised 60 Vbeta and 13 Jbeta primers. This table comes from immunoSEQ multiplex PCR, and its TCRdb copy is limited to in-frame clones, with some not included. The sample includes about 94,000 clones, around 69% of them seen just once. Material: PBMCs. These receptors all come from a man aged 25 to 40 in good health and CMV-seronegative.

The genes are TRBV4-1 and TRBJ2-5, with 7 bases fitting TRBD1. The J call may be mistaken, given a closer DNA end match to TRBJ2-7. The CDR3 sequence is 13 residues long. Germline CDR1 is MGHRA and CDR2 is YSYEKL. The CDR3 spells CASSRDSVYEQYF. CDR3 bases: TGCGCCAGCAGCCGGGACAGCGTCTACGAGCAGTACTTC.

The V and J genes are TRBV19 and TRBJ2-7; tentatively, D is TRBD1 (6 bases). Trimming took off 9 bases at V and 5 bases at J, with 14 bases between the two ends. The CDR3 contains 12 residues. The germline V gene has CDR1 LNHDA and CDR2 SQIVND (reference sequence). CDR3 loop: CASATGPNEQYF. CDR3 DNA sequence: TGTGCCAGCGCAACAGGGCCCAACGAGCAGTACTTC.

The genes are TRBV4-3 and TRBJ1-2; D perhaps matches TRBD1 (6 bases). V shed 4 bases and J shed 6 bases, with 12 bases lying between them. The germline V gene encodes CDR1 LGHNA and CDR2 YSLEER. This CDR3 contains 13 residues. The CDR3 DNA reads as TGCGCCAGCAGCCGGGAGACAGGTCATGGCTACACCTTC. Translating it yields CASSRETGHGYTF.

This clone occurred once. The V call is TRBV6-6, the J call TRBJ2-7; D is possibly TRBD1 (6 bases). V was clipped by 2 bases and J by 4 bases, with 15 bases between them. The CDR3 is made up of 15 amino acids. Germline V gene lookup returns CDR1 MNHNY and CDR2 SVGAGI (reference sequence). CDR3 sequence: CASSYSFTGNYEQYF. The CDR3 nucleotides read TGTGCCAGCAGTTACAGTTTTACAGGGAATTACGAGCAGTACTTC.

J is TRBJ1-3 and V is TRBV4-2; D gene unclear. With 3 bases removed from V and 3 bases from J, the gap between germline ends came to 9 bases. The germline V gene has CDR1 LGHNA and CDR2 YNFKEQ. CDR3 length: 14 residues. CDR3 loop: CASSQRGFGNTIYF. In nucleotides, the CDR3 is TGTGCCAGCAGCCAGCGAGGGTTTGGAAACACCATATATTTT.

The genes are TRBV29-1 and TRBJ2-7; 12 bases map to TRBD2. Germline V lookup: CDR1 SQVTM, CDR2 ANQGSEA. CDR3 length equals 13 residues. Trimming at V came to 7 bases and at J to 2 bases, leaving 3 bases not matched to a gene. The CDR3 DNA follows: TGCAGCGCTCGGACTAGCGGGACCTACGAGCAGTACTTC. Its protein is CSARTSGTYEQYF.

The V and J genes are TRBV9 and TRBJ2-1, with 10 bases matching TRBD1. Germline V gene lookup returns CDR1 SGDLS and CDR2 YYNGEE. The CDR3 runs 16 residues. Trimming removed 0 bases from V and 7 bases from J; junction bases left unmatched: 7. The CDR3: CASSVGGTGASNEQFF. The CDR3 DNA is TGTGCCAGCAGCGTAGGTGGGACAGGGGCATCAAATGAGCAGTTCTTC. Combining the CDR3 with reference TRBV9 and TRBJ2-1 gives the whole variable domain DSGVTQTPKHLITATGQRVTLRCSPRSGDLSVYWYQQSLDQGLQFLIQYYNGEERAKGNILERFSAQQFPDLHSELNLSSLELGDSALYFCASSVGGTGASNEQFFGPGTRLTVL.

This clone was detected only a few times. Other DNA sequences in this sample translate to the same CDR3. V is TRBV25-1 and J is TRBJ1-5; TRBD1 matches 10 bases. Germline lookup yields CDR1 MGHDK and CDR2 SYGVNS. The CDR3 is made up of 13 amino acids. The trim removed 8 bases at V and 4 bases at J, leaving 2 bases unmatched. The CDR3 region is CASRGQGNQPQHF. CDR3 bases: TGTGCCAGCCGGGGACAGGGGAATCAGCCCCAGCATTTT.

The chain employs TRBV29-1 and TRBJ2-7, with TRBD1 matching 10 bases. Germline lookup yields CDR1 SQVTM and CDR2 ANQGSEA. The V gene end was trimmed by 6 bases and the J gene end by 5 bases; junction bases not matched to a gene: 4. This CDR3 is 12 amino acids long. CDR3 sequence reads: CSVAGTGDEQYF. As DNA, the CDR3 is TGCAGCGTCGCCGGGACAGGGGACGAGCAGTACTTC.

The chain links TRBV7-3 to TRBJ2-2; D is unresolved. This CDR3 contains 16 residues. Germline V gives CDR1 SGHTA, CDR2 FQGTGA. The germline V and J ends were trimmed by 1 base and 1 base, with 10 bases remaining between them. CDR3 sequence: CASSLIAQRNTGELFF. As DNA, the CDR3 is TGTGCCAGCAGCTTAATTGCCCAGCGGAACACCGGGGAGCTGTTTTTT.

This clone was observed a few times. The rearrangement links TRBV18 to TRBJ1-1; 8 bases are shared with TRBD1. This CDR3 is 15 amino acids long. V lost 3 bases, J lost 4 bases, and 7 bases stayed unmatched. Germline CDR1 and CDR2: KGHSH and LQKENI. The CDR3: CASSPRTGWGTEAFF. The DNA for the CDR3 is TGTGCCAGCTCACCGCGGACAGGGTGGGGCACTGAAGCTTTCTTT.

This clone was seen just once. V gene TRBV11-1 combines with J gene TRBJ2-7; TRBD2 matches at 10 bases. Per germline, CDR1 SGHAT and CDR2 FQDESV (reference sequence). This CDR3 spans 15 amino acids. V was pared by 3 bases and J by 3 bases, with 5 bases of the junction left unmatched. The CDR3: CASSFERTSGYEQYF. The CDR3 nucleotides are TGTGCCAGCAGCTTTGAGCGGACTAGCGGCTACGAGCAGTACTTC.